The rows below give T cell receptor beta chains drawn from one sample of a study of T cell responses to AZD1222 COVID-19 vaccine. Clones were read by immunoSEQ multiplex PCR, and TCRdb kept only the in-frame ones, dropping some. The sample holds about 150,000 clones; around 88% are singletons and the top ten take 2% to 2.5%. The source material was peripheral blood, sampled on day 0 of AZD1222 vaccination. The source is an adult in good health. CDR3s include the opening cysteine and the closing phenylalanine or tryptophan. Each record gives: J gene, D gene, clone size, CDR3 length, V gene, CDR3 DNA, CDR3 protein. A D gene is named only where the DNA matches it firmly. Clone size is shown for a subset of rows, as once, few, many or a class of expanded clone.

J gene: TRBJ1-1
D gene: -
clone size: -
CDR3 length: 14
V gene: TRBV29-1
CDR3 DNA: TGCAGCGTAGCCCTTCGGGGGGTCAACACTGAAGCTTTCTTT
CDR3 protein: CSVALRGVNTEAFF

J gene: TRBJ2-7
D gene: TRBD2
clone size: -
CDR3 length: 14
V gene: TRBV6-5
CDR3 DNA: TGTGCCAGCAGCATAGCGGGCCCGGCCTACGAGCAGTACTTC
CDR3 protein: CASSIAGPAYEQYF

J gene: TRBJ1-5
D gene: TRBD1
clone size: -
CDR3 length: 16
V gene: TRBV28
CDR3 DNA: TGTGCCAGCAGTTTACGGGCCAGGGGGTCCAATCAACCCCAGCATTTT
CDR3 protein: CASSLRARGSNQPQHF

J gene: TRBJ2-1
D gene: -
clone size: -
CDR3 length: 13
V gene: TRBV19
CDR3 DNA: TGTGCCAGTAGTATTTCTGGGCACAATGAGCAGTTCTTC
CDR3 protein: CASSISGHNEQFF

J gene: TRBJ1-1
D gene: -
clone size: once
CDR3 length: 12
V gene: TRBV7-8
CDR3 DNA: TGTGCCAGCAGCTTAGGGGGGGCTGAAGCTTTCTTT
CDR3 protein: CASSLGGAEAFF

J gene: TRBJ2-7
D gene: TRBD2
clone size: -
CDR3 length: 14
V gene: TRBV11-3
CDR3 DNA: TGTGCCAGCAGCCCGGGACTAAGCTCCTACGAGCAGTACTTC
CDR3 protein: CASSPGLSSYEQYF

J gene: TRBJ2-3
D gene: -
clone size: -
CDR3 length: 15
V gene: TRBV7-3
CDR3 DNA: TGTGCCAGCAGCTTGCGCGGGGTATTCACAGATACGCAGTATTTT
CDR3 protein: CASSLRGVFTDTQYF

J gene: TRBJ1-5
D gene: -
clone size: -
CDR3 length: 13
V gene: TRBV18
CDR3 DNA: TGTGCCAGCTCACCAGCTACTGGGCAGAAAAAGCATTTT
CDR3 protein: CASSPATGQKKHF

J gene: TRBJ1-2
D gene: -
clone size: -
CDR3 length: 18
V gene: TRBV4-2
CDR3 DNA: TGTGCCAGCAGCGAGATATCTCAGGCGGCGAGAGGCAACTATGGCTACACCTTC
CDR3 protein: CASSEISQAARGNYGYTF

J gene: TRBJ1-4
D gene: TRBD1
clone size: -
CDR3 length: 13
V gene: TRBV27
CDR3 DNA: TGTGCCAGCACGACAGGGACAGTTGAAAAACTGTTTTTT
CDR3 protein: CASTTGTVEKLFF

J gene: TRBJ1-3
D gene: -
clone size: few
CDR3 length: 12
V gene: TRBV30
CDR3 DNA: TGTGCCTGGAGTGACATTGGAAACACCATATATTTT
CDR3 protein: CAWSDIGNTIYF

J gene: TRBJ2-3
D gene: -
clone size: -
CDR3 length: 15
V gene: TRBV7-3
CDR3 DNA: TGTGCCAGCACCAAAGGGGCGGGACCGACAGATACGCAGTATTTT
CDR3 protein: CASTKGAGPTDTQYF

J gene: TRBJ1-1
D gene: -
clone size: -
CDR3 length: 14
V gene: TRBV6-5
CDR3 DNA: TGTGCCAGCACTCCCCCCCACGGGAACACTGAAGCTTTCTTT
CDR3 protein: CASTPPHGNTEAFF

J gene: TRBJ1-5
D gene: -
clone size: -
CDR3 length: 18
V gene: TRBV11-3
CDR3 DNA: TGTGCCAGCAGTCAAGACAGGTACACCCCGGAGAGGAATCAGCCCCAGCATTTT
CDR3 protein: CASSQDRYTPERNQPQHF

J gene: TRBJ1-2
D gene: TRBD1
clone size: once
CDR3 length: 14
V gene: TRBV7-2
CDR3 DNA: TGTGCCAGCAGCTTAGGACAGGGGAACTATGGCTACACCTTC
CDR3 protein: CASSLGQGNYGYTF

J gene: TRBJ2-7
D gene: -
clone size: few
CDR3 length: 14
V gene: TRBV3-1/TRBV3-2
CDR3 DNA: TGTGCCAGCAGCCACGGCGGATTCTCCTACGAGCAGTACTTC
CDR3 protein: CASSHGGFSYEQYF

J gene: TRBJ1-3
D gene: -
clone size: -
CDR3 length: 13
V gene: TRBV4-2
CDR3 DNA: TGTGCCAGCAGCCAACAAAGCGGAAACACCATATATTTT
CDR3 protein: CASSQQSGNTIYF

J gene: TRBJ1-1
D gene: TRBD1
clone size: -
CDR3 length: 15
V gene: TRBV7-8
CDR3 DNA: TGTGCCAGCAGCCCCAGGACAGGAATGAACACTGAAGCTTTCTTT
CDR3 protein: CASSPRTGMNTEAFF

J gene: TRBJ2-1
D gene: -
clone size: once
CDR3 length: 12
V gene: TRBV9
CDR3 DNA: TGTGCCAGCCAGGGAAATGACAATGAGCAGTTCTTC
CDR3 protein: CASQGNDNEQFF

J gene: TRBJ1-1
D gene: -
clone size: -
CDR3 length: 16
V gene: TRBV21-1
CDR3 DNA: TGTGCCAGCAGCACGGACAGGGGATATTTGAGCTCTGAAGCTTTCTTT
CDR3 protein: CASSTDRGYLSSEAFF

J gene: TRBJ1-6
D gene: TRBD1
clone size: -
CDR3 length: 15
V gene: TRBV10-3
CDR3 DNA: TGTGCCATCAGTGAGAGGGACAGAACCAATTCACCCCTCCACTTT
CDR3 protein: CAISERDRTNSPLHF

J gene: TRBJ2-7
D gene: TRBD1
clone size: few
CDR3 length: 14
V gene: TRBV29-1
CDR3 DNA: TGCAGCGTTGCCAAGACAGGGATCTCTTCCGAGCAGTACTTC
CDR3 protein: CSVAKTGISSEQYF

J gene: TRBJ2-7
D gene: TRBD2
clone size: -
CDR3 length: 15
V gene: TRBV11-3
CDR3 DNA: TGTGCCAGCAGCTGGAGGGCTAGCGGGAGCCGGGAGCAGTACTTC
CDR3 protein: CASSWRASGSREQYF

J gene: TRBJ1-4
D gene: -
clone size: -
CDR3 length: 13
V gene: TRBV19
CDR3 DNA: TGTGCCAGTAGTCCCACCGGGGCTGAAAAACTGTTTTTT
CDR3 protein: CASSPTGAEKLFF

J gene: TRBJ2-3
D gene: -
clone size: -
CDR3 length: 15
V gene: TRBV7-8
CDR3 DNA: TGTGCCAGCAGCTTATTCCCCGGGAGCACAGATACGCAGTATTTT
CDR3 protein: CASSLFPGSTDTQYF

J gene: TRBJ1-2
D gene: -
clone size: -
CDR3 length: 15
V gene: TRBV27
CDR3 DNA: TGTGCCAGCAGCGCCCCTGGACAGATTCTCGGGGGCTACACCTTC
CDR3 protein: CASSAPGQILGGYTF

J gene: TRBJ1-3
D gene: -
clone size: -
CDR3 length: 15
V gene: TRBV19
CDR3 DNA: TGTGCCAGTAGTATTGTGGCAGGCTCTGGAAACACCATATATTTT
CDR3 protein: CASSIVAGSGNTIYF

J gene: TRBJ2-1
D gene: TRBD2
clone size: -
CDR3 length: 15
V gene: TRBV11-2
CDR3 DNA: TGTGCCAGCAGCTTACGTGGCGGGAGAGCCAATGAGCAGTTCTTC
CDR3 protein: CASSLRGGRANEQFF

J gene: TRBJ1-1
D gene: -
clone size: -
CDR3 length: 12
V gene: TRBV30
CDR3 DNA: TGTGCCGGATACATCAGGGACACTGAAGCTTTCTTT
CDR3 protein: CAGYIRDTEAFF

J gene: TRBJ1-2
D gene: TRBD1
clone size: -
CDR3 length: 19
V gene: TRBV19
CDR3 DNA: TGTGCCAGTACCAAACTCTCCGGGACAGGGGTGCTCTCTTCTCGTGGCTACACCTTC
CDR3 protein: CASTKLSGTGVLSSRGYTF

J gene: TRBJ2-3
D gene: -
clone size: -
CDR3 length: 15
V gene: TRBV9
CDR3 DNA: TGTGCCAGCAGCGTAGCTGGTAGCGCCACAGATACGCAGTATTTT
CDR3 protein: CASSVAGSATDTQYF

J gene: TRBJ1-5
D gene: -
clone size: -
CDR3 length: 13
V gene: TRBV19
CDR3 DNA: TGTGCCAGTAGTATGCAGGGTCCCCAGCCCCAGCATTTT
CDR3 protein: CASSMQGPQPQHF

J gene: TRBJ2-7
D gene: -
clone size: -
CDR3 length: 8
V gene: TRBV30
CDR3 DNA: TGTGCCCTAGGAGAGCAGTACTTC
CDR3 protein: CALGEQYF

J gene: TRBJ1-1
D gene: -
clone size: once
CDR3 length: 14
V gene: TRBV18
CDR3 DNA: TGTGCCAGCTCAACACAGGGTTTTAACACTGAAGCTTTCTTT
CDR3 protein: CASSTQGFNTEAFF

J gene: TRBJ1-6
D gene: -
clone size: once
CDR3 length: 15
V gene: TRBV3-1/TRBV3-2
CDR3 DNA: TGTGCCAGCAGCCTTGGGGGGTCCTATAATTCACCCCTCCACTTT
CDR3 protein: CASSLGGSYNSPLHF

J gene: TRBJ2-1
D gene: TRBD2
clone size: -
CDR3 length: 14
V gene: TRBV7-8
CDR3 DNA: TGTGCCAGCAGCTTAGTGGCAGGGAGGGATGAGCAGTTCTTC
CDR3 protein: CASSLVAGRDEQFF

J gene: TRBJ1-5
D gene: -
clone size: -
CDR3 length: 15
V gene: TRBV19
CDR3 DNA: TGTGCCAGTAGTATTATGAGGGACAGCAATCAGCCCCAGCATTTT
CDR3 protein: CASSIMRDSNQPQHF

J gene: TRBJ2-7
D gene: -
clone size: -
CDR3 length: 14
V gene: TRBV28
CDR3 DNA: TGTGCCAGCAGTTCGACGGGTTCGGGCTACGAGCAGTACTTC
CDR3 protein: CASSSTGSGYEQYF

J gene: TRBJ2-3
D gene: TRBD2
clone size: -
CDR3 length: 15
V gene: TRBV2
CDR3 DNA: TGTGCCAGCAGTGAACGTAGCGGGAGGACAGATACGCAGTATTTT
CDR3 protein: CASSERSGRTDTQYF

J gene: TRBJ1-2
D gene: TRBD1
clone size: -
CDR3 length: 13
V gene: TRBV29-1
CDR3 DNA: TGCAGCGCCGACTCACAGGGGCGCTATGGCTACACCTTC
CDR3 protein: CSADSQGRYGYTF

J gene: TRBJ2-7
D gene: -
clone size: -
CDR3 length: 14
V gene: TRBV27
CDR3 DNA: TGTGCCAGCAGTTTAGGCAGGGTGGGATACGAGCAGTACTTC
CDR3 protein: CASSLGRVGYEQYF

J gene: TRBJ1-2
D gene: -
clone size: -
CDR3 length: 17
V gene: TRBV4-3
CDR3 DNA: TGCGCCAGCAGCCAAGCCGCGACGGACTCTGCTATCTATGGCTACACCTTC
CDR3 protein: CASSQAATDSAIYGYTF

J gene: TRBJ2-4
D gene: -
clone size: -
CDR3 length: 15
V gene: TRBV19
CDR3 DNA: TGTGCCAGTAGCCACGAGGGGACAACCAAAAACATTCAGTACTTC
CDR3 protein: CASSHEGTTKNIQYF

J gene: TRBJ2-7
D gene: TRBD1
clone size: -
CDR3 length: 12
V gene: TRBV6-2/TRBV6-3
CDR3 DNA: TGTGCCAGCAGGTACGACAGGGACGAGCAGTACTTC
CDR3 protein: CASRYDRDEQYF

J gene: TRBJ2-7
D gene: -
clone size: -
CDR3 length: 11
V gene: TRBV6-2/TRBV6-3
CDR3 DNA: TGTGCCAGCAGTTACCTCCGGGAGCAGTACTTC
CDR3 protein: CASSYLREQYF

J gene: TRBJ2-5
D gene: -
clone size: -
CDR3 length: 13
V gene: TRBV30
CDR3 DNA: TGTGCCTGGACAGGGGGAGGGGGTGAGACCCAGTACTTC
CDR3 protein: CAWTGGGGETQYF

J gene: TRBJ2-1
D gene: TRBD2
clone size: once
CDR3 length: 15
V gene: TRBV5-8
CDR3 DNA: TGTGCCAGCAGCCCCCGGCTAGCGGCCTACAATGAGCAGTTCTTC
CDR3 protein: CASSPRLAAYNEQFF

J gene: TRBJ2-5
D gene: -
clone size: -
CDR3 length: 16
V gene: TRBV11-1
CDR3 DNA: TGTGCCAGCAGCTCCCGGAAGGGGACGTACCAAGAGACCCAGTACTTC
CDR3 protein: CASSSRKGTYQETQYF